These 25 T cell receptor beta chains share one sample of origin, sequenced in a study of blood T cell repertoires in COVID-19. Using immunoSEQ multiplex PCR, the repertoire was profiled, and TCRdb retains in-frame clones only, with some absent. The data hold roughly 50,000 clones, with 84% observed a single time. The sequenced sample was peripheral blood. Receptor source: a man aged 50 or older with acute or convalescent COVID-19.

A few counts support this clone. This sequence joins TRBV28 and TRBJ2-7, with 10 bases matching TRBD1. Germline CDR1 and CDR2: MDHEN and SYDVKM. The CDR3 is made up of 15 amino acids. The trim removed 5 bases at V and 5 bases at J, leaving 9 bases unmatched. The CDR3 coding sequence is TGTGCCAGCAGTCCACAGGGACAGGGGTCCCACGAGCAGTACTTC. This translates into CASSPQGQGSHEQYF.

The chain links TRBV5-8 to TRBJ2-3; weak D call: TRBD1 (6 bases). CDR1 is SGHTS, CDR2 YDEGEE, per germline. V lost 1 base, J lost 5 bases, and 11 bases lay in between. This CDR3 has 14 residues. Here the CDR3 reads CASSLWGQGDTQYF. The CDR3 DNA is TGTGCCAGCAGCTTGTGGGGGCAGGGAGATACGCAGTATTTT.

This clone was seen a single time. The V call is TRBV9, the J call TRBJ2-1; D is undetermined. V dropped 0 bases and J dropped 9 bases, with 7 bases sitting between them. The germline V gene encodes CDR1 SGDLS and CDR2 YYNGEE. The CDR3 has 12 residues. The CDR3 DNA is TGTGCCAGCAGCGTAGACAGTCGTGAGCAGTTCTTC. Protein: CASSVDSREQFF.

This chain uses TRBV5-1 with TRBJ2-7; 7 bases fit TRBD2. Trimming cost V 0 bases and J 2 bases; bases outside gene matches: 11. The CDR3 loop spans 17 amino acids. Germline V gene data show CDR1 as SGHRS and CDR2 as YFSETQ. The CDR3 is CASSLGTGVAGAYEQYF. DNA of the CDR3: TGCGCCAGCAGCTTGGGAACGGGTGTGGCGGGAGCCTACGAGCAGTACTTC.

The J gene is TRBJ2-5, the V gene TRBV5-4; 10 bases are shared with TRBD2. J lost 5 bases, V lost 5 bases, and 12 bases had no gene match. The CDR3 consists of 16 residues. Germline-derived CDR1 and CDR2 are SGHNT and YYREEE (reference sequence). The CDR3 loop is CASSLGSSGRGETQYF. Here the CDR3 DNA reads TGTGCCAGCAGTCTGGGGTCTAGCGGGAGAGGTGAGACCCAGTACTTC.

This rearrangement joins TRBV24-1 to TRBJ1-4, with D unresolved. The CDR3 contains 14 residues. Trimming stripped 3 bases from V and 3 bases from J, with 7 bases between. Germline CDR1 reads KGHDR; CDR2 reads SFDVKD. CDR3 residues: CATSDPRSNEKLFF. The DNA of the CDR3 is TGTGCCACCAGTGATCCCCGTTCTAATGAAAAACTGTTTTTT.

Only a few counts were recorded for this clone. The V call is TRBV19, the J call TRBJ2-7, with 10 bases matching TRBD1. Germline loops: CDR1 LNHDA, CDR2 SQIVND (reference sequence). V gave up 6 bases and J gave up 5 bases; unmatched junction bases: 10. The CDR3 runs to 15 residues. CDR3 sequence: CASSLGTGVTHEQYF. DNA of the CDR3: TGTGCCAGTAGCCTTGGGACAGGGGTGACGCACGAGCAGTACTTC.

The chain has TRBV2 and TRBJ2-3; 8 nucleotides match TRBD2. The CDR3 has 15 residues. Per germline, CDR1 SNHLY and CDR2 FYNNEI. Losses at the gene ends were 7 bases for V and 3 bases for J; bases not matched to a gene: 9. Here the CDR3 DNA reads TGTGCCAGCAAGCGTTTGAGCGGGAGAACAGATACGCAGTATTTT. Its protein is CASKRLSGRTDTQYF.

The chain joins TRBV19 to TRBJ2-1, with 7 nucleotides matching TRBD2. The CDR3 consists of 15 residues. Trimming removed 4 bases from V and 2 bases from J; junction bases left unmatched: 5. Germline values: CDR1 LNHDA, CDR2 SQIVND (reference sequence). The CDR3: CASSTPGLTYNEQFF. CDR3 bases: TGTGCCAGTAGTACCCCGGGACTAACCTACAATGAGCAGTTCTTC.

This clone was seen only once. The rearrangement uses TRBV6-5 and TRBJ2-7; 10 nucleotides match TRBD1. Germline-derived CDR1 and CDR2 are MNHEY and SVGAGI. Unmatched junction bases numbered 3, after V lost 5 bases and J lost 2 bases. This CDR3 spans 14 amino acids. The CDR3 DNA follows: TGTGCCAGCAGTATAGGGACAGGGGCCTACGAGCAGTACTTC. It encodes CASSIGTGAYEQYF.

J is TRBJ2-7 and V is TRBV5-4; D unresolved. The V end lost 4 bases, the J end lost 2 bases, and 4 bases lay between the germline ends. The CDR3 runs 11 residues. Germline loops: CDR1 SGHNT, CDR2 YYREEE (reference sequence). CDR3 protein: CASSSAYEQYF. Here the CDR3 DNA reads TGTGCCAGCAGCAGCGCCTACGAGCAGTACTTC.

The rearrangement uses TRBV3-1 (or the pseudogene TRBV3-2) and TRBJ2-7, with 9 bases lining up with TRBD1. The V segment lost 4 bases and the J segment 4 bases; nucleotides outside the gene matches: 20. From germline, CDR1 is LGHDT and CDR2 YNNKEL (reference sequence). The CDR3 length is 19 residues. CDR3 protein: CASSPTLMGSADRGYEQYF. The CDR3 bases are TGTGCCAGCAGCCCAACCCTTATGGGCTCGGCGGACAGGGGTTACGAGCAGTACTTC.

The chain recombines TRBV5-1 with TRBJ2-3, with 8 positions matching TRBD2. This CDR3 comprises 15 residues. From germline, CDR1 is SGHRS and CDR2 YFSETQ. V dropped 2 bases and J dropped 2; count of bases not matched to a gene: 4. The CDR3 DNA reads TGCGCCAGCAGCTTAGCGGGAGTGTCCACAGATACGCAGTATTTT. Residues: CASSLAGVSTDTQYF.

The chain joins TRBV3-1 (or the pseudogene TRBV3-2) to TRBJ1-5; D is ambiguous. Looked up from germline, CDR1 is LGHDT and CDR2 is YNNKEL (reference sequence). V was pared by 0 bases and J by 6 bases, with 6 bases between. The CDR3 runs to 13 residues. The DNA of the CDR3 is TGTGCCAGCAGCCAAGATGGGAGTCAGCCCCAGCATTTT. Protein product: CASSQDGSQPQHF.

In this sample, this clone turned up once. J is TRBJ2-7 and V is TRBV27; 14 nucleotides match TRBD2. The trim removed 9 bases at V and 4 bases at J, leaving 5 bases unmatched. In germline, CDR1 is MNHEY, CDR2 SMNVEV (reference sequence). The CDR3 runs to 14 residues. The CDR3 loop reads CARGTSGSFYEQYF. For the CDR3, the DNA is TGTGCCAGGGGGACTAGCGGGAGTTTTTACGAGCAGTACTTC.

The chain couples TRBV7-9 to TRBJ2-3; the match to TRBD2 covers 14 bases. Germline trimming cut 5 bases from V and 2 bases from J; bases unmatched to any gene: 9. The CDR3 is made up of 18 amino acids. Per the germline V gene, CDR1 is SEHNR and CDR2 is FQNEAQ (reference sequence). CDR3 amino acids: CASSPRLAGGLSTDTQYF. The CDR3 DNA follows: TGTGCCAGCAGCCCGCGACTAGCGGGGGGGCTTTCCACAGATACGCAGTATTTT.

V gene TRBV7-9 combines with J gene TRBJ1-2; TRBD1 agrees at 8 bases. CDR3 length: 15 amino acids. Germline trimming cut 2 bases from V and 6 bases from J; bases unmatched to any gene: 8. CDR1 is SEHNR and CDR2 is FQNEAQ in the germline V gene (reference sequence). CDR3 coding DNA: TGTGCCAGCAGCTTATTGAAGCCACAGGGGGATGGCTACACCTTC. It is translated as CASSLLKPQGDGYTF.

The rearrangement joins TRBV2 to TRBJ2-5; 14 bases agree with TRBD2. The J segment lost 4 bases and the V segment lost 5 bases, leaving 3 bases of the junction unmatched. CDR1 is SNHLY and CDR2 is FYNNEI in the germline V gene. CDR3 size: 15 residues. CDR3 DNA sequence: TGTGCCAGCAGTATGACTAGCGGGGGGGGAGAGACCCAGTACTTC. Residues: CASSMTSGGGETQYF.

This clone occurred a few times. The chain carries TRBV7-8 and TRBJ2-7; the D gene is possibly TRBD1 (6 bases). V was shortened by 1 base and J by 6 bases, with 16 bases between the two germline ends. This CDR3 has 15 residues. Germline CDR1 and CDR2: SGHVS and FQNEAQ. CDR3 protein: CASSLEAGAVTEQYF. The CDR3 DNA sequence: TGTGCCAGCAGCTTAGAGGCAGGGGCCGTTACCGAGCAGTACTTC.

The CDR3, as DNA: TGTGCCAGCAGCCCCTGGACAGAAGGTTCACCCCTCCACTTT. Its protein product is CASSPWTEGSPLHF. The gene calls are TRBV27 and TRBJ1-6, with a tentative D call TRBD1 (6 bases). Trimming cost V 6 bases and J 9 bases, with 15 bases left between them. This CDR3 contains 14 residues. CDR1 MNHEY and CDR2 SMNVEV come from the germline V gene (reference sequence).

V gene TRBV27 combines with J gene TRBJ2-7, with D possibly being TRBD1 (6 bases). The germline CDR1 and CDR2 sequences are MNHEY and SMNVEV (reference sequence). V lost 4 bases, J lost 0 bases, and 10 bases lay in between. The CDR3 consists of 14 residues. CDR3 DNA: TGTGCCAGCAGTTCGACAGGCAGCTCCTACGAGCAGTACTTC. Translating gives CASSSTGSSYEQYF.

This clone was observed a single time. The chain joins TRBV14 to TRBJ1-1; perhaps TRBD1 as D (5 bases). Trimming cost V 4 bases and J 1 base, with 13 bases left between them. The CDR3 contains 15 residues. In germline, CDR1 is SGHDN, CDR2 FVKESK. In DNA form, the CDR3 reads TGTGCCAGCAGCCCCAAAGGGGTGGGGAACACTGAAGCTTTCTTT. Its protein is CASSPKGVGNTEAFF.

The J gene is TRBJ2-5, the V gene TRBV5-4; 7 bases line up with TRBD1. This CDR3 is 14 amino acids long. J gave up 2 bases and V 5 bases, and 6 bases lay outside the gene matches. Germline loops: CDR1 SGHNT, CDR2 YYREEE (reference sequence). This CDR3 reads CASSLTGQQETQYF. DNA for the CDR3: TGTGCCAGCAGTCTGACAGGGCAACAAGAGACCCAGTACTTC.

The chain joins TRBV7-6 to TRBJ2-5; D remains unclear. The CDR3 has 14 residues. Per germline, CDR1 SGHVS and CDR2 FNYEAQ. Trimming left V 1 base short and J 5 bases short, with 11 bases between. CDR3 DNA: TGTGCCAGCAGCTTAGTCTTGCTAAGCGAGACCCAGTACTTC. It is translated as CASSLVLLSETQYF.

The V gene is TRBV28, the J gene TRBJ2-1; D is possibly TRBD2 (5 bases). There are 15 residues in the CDR3. V dropped 0 bases and J dropped 8 bases, with 14 bases sitting between them. Germline-derived CDR1 and CDR2 are MDHEN and SYDVKM. The DNA of the CDR3 is TGTGCCAGCAGTTTATGGAATGAAGCGGACCATGAGCAGTTCTTC. This encodes CASSLWNEADHEQFF.